This entry concerns a single TCR beta chain. Its antigen is not known. The length of the CDR3 is 16 residues. Trimming shortened V by 0 bases and J by 4 bases, and 10 bases separated the two germline ends. Germline CDR1 MNHEY, CDR2 SVGAGI. The record originates from a study of cytomegalovirus exposure and HLA in healthy donors. The method was immunoSEQ multiplex PCR; TCRdb's version includes in-frame clones alone and lacks a portion of them. The sample carries some 71,000 clones, around 93% recorded once. Overall study results and limits: Most TCRs appeared rarely, but some public TCRs recurred in many donors. In the 120 validation repertoires, a later analysis found that first-cohort TCR clusters tended to co-occur.

The TCR sequence derives from a woman younger than 35 in good health and CMV-seronegative. V and J are TRBV6-5 and TRBJ1-6, with D tentatively TRBD1 (5 bases). Source material: PBMCs. For the CDR3, the DNA is TGTGCCAGCAGTTACTCTTCAGGGATATATAATTCACCCCTCCACTTT. Protein sequence: CASSYSSGIYNSPLHF.